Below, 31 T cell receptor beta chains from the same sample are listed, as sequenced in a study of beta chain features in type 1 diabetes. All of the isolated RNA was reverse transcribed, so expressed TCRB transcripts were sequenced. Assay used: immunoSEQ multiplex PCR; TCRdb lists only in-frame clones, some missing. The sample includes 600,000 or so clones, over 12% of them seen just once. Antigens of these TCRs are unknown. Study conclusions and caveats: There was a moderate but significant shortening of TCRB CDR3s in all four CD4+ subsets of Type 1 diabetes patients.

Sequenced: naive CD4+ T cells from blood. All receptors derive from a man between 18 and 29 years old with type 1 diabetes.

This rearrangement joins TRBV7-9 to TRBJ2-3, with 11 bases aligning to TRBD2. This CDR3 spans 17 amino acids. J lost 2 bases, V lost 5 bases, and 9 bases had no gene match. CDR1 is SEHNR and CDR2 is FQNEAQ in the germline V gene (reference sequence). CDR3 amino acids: CASSPWGTSGTTDTQYF. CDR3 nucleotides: TGTGCCAGCAGCCCGTGGGGGACTAGCGGAACCACAGATACGCAGTATTTT.

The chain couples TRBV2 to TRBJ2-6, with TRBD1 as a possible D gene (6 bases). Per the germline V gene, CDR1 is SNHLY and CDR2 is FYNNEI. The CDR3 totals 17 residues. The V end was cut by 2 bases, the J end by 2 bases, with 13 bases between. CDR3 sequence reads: CASSEWGQGTGANVLTF. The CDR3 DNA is TGTGCCAGCAGTGAATGGGGGCAGGGGACTGGGGCCAACGTCCTGACTTTC.

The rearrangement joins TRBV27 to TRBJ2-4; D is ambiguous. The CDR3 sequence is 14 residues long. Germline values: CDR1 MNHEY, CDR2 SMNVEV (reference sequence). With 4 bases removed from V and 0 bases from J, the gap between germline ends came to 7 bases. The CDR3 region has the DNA TGTGCCAGCAGTTCCGTGTTAGCCAAAAACATTCAGTACTTC. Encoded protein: CASSSVLAKNIQYF.

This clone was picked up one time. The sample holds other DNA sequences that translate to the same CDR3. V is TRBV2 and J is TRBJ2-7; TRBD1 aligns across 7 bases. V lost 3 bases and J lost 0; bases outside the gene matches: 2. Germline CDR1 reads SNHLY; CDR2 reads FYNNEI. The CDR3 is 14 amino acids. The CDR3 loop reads CASSDTGVSYEQYF. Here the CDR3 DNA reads TGTGCCAGCAGTGATACAGGGGTCTCCTACGAGCAGTACTTC.

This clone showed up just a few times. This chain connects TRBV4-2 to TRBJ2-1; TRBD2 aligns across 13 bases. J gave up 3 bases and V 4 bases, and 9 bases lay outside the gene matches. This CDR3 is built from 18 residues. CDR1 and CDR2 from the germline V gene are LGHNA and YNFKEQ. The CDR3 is CASSPGLAGDRNYNEQFF. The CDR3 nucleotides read TGTGCCAGCAGCCCCGGACTAGCGGGAGACAGGAACTACAATGAGCAGTTCTTC.

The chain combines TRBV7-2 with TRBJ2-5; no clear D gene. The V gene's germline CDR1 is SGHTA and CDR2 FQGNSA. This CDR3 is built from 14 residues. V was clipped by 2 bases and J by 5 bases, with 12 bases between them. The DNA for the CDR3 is TGTGCCAGCAGCTTACTGATGGTGGGGGAGACCCAGTACTTC. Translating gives CASSLLMVGETQYF.

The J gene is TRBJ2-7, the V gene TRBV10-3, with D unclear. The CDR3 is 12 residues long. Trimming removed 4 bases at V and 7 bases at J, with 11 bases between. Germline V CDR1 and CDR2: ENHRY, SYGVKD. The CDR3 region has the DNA TGTGCCATCAGTGTTGACTTGGGGGAGCAGTACTTC. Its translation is CAISVDLGEQYF.

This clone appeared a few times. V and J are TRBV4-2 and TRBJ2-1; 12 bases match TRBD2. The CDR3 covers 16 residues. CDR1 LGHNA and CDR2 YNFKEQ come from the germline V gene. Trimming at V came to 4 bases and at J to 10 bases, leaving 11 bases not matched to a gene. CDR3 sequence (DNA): TGTGCCAGCAGCCCAACCCTGACTAGCGGGAGCTCGGAGCAGTTCTTC. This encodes CASSPTLTSGSSEQFF.

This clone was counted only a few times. DNA for the CDR3: TGTGCCAGCAGTTATGCCGGGGGGAACTATGGCTACACCTTC. As protein: CASSYAGGNYGYTF. The chain employs TRBV6-5 and TRBJ1-2; D possibly corresponds to TRBD1 (5 bases). The V gene's germline CDR1 is MNHEY and CDR2 SVGAGI. Trimming removed 3 bases from V and 2 bases from J, with 10 bases in between. This CDR3 has 14 residues.

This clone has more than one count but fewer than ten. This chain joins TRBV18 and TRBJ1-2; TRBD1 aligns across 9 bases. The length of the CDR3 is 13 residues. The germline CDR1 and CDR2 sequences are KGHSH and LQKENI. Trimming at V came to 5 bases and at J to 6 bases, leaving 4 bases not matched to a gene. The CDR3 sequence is CASSKQGADGYTF. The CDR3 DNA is TGTGCCAGCTCAAAACAGGGGGCGGATGGCTACACCTTC.

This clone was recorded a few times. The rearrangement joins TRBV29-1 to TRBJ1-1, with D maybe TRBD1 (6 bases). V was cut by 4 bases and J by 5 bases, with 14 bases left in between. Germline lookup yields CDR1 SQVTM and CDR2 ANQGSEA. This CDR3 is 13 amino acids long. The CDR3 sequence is CSVGSTRGTEAFF. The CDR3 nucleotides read TGCAGCGTTGGGTCCACCAGGGGAACTGAAGCTTTCTTT.

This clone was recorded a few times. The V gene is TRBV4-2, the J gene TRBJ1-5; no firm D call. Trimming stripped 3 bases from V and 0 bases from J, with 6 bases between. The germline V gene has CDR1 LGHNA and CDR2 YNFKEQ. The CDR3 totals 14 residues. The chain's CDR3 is CASSHPGSNQPQHF. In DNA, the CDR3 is TGTGCCAGCAGCCATCCCGGTAGCAATCAGCCCCAGCATTTT.

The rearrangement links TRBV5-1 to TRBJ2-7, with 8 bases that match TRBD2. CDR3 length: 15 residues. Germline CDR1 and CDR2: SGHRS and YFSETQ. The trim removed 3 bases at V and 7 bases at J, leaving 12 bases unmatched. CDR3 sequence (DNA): TGCGCCAGCAGCTGGGGCAGTGGACTAGCACGGGAGCAGTACTTC. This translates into CASSWGSGLAREQYF.

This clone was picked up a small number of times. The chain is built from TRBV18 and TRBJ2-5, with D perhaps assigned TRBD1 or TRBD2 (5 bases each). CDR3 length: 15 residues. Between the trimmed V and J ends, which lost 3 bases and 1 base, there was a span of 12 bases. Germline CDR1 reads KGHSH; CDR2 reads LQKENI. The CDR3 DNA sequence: TGTGCCAGCTCACCGACGGGACGGTTCCAAGAGACCCAGTACTTC. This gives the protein CASSPTGRFQETQYF.

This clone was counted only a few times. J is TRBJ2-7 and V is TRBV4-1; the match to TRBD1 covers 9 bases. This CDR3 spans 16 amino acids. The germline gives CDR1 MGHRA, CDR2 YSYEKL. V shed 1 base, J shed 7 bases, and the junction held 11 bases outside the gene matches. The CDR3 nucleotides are TGCGCCAGCAGCCAAGCCGGGACAGGGATGACAAAAGAGCAGTACTTC. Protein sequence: CASSQAGTGMTKEQYF.

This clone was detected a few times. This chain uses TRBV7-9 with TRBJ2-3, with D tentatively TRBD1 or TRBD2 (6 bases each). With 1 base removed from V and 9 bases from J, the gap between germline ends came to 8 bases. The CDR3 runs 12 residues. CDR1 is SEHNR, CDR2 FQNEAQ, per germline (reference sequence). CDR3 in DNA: TGTGCCAGCAGCTTAGAGGGGGGCACGCAGTATTTT. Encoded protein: CASSLEGGTQYF.

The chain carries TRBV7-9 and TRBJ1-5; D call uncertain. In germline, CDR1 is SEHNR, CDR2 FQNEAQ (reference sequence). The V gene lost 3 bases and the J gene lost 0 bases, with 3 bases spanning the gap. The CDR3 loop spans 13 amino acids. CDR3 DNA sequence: TGTGCCAGCAGCTTCGATAGCAATCAGCCCCAGCATTTT. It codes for CASSFDSNQPQHF.

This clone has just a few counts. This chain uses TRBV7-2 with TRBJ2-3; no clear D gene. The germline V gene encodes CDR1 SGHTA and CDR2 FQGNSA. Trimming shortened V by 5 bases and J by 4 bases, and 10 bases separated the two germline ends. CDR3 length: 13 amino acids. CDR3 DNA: TGTGCCAGCAGCGACCGGCGCGCAGATACGCAGTATTTT. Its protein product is CASSDRRADTQYF.

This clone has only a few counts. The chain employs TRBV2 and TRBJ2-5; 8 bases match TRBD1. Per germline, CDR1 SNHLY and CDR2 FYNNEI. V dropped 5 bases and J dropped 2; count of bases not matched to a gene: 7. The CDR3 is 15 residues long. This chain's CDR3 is CASSITRDRQETQYF. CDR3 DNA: TGTGCCAGCAGTATAACCCGGGACAGGCAAGAGACCCAGTACTTC.

The DNA for the CDR3 is TGTGCCAGCCTCAGGACAGGGGCAAGGAACTATGGCTACACCTTC. This translates into CASLRTGARNYGYTF. The chain couples TRBV18 to TRBJ1-2, with 9 bases lining up with TRBD1. V was pared by 8 bases and J by 2 bases, with 9 bases of the junction left unmatched. Germline V gives CDR1 KGHSH, CDR2 LQKENI. This CDR3 has 15 amino acids.

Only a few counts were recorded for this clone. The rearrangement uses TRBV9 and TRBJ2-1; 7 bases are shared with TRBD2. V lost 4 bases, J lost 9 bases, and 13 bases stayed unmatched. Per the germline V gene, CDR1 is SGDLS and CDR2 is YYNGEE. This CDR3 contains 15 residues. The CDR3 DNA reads TGTGCCAGCAGCCCCCGACTAGCCCCGGAGTTTGAGCAGTTCTTC. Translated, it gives CASSPRLAPEFEQFF.

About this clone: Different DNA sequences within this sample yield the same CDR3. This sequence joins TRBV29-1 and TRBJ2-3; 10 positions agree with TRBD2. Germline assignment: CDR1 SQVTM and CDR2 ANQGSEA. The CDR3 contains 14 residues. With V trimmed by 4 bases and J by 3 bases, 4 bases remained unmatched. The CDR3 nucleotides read TGCAGCGTTGGAAGGACTAGCGGAACAGATACGCAGTATTTT. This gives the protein CSVGRTSGTDTQYF.

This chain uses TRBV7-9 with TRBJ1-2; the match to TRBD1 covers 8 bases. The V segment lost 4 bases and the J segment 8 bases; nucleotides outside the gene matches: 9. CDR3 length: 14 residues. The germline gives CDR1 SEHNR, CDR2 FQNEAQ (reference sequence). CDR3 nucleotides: TGTGCCAGCAGCTCTGTGCAGGGGGCAGAAGGCTACACCTTC. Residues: CASSSVQGAEGYTF.

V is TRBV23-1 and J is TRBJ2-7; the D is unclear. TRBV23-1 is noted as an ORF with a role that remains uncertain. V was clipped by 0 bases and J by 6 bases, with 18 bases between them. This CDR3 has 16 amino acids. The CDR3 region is CASSQSVRLDAVEQYF. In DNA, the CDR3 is TGCGCCAGCAGTCAATCGGTACGGCTTGATGCTGTCGAGCAGTACTTC.

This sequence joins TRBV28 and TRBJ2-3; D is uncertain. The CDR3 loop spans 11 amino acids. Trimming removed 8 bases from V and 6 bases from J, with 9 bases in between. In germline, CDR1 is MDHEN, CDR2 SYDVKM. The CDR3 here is CASRLWDTQYF. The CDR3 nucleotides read TGTGCCAGCCGTCTGTGGGATACGCAGTATTTT. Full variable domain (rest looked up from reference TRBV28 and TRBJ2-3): DVKVTQSSRYLVKRTGEKVFLECVQDMDHENMFWYRQDPGLGLRLIYFSYDVKMKEKGDIPEGYSVSREKKERFSLILESASTNQTSMYLCASRLWDTQYFGPGTRLTVL.

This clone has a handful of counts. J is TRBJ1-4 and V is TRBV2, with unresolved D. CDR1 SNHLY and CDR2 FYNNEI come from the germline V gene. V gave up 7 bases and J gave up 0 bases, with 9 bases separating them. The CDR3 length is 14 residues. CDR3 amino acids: CASTRRATNEKLFF. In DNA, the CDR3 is TGTGCCAGCACTCGACGGGCAACTAATGAAAAACTGTTTTTT.

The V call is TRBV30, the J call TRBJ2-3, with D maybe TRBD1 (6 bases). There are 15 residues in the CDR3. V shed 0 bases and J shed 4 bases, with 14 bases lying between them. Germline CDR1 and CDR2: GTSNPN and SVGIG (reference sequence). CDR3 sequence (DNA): TGTGCCTGGAGTGTACAGGGCGGAGGAGCAGATACGCAGTATTTT. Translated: CAWSVQGGGADTQYF.

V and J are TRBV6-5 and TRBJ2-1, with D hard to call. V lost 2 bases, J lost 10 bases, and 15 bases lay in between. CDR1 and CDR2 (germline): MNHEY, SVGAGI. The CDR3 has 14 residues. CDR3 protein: CASSYAPPPTEQFF. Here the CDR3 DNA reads TGTGCCAGCAGTTACGCTCCGCCCCCGACGGAGCAGTTCTTC.

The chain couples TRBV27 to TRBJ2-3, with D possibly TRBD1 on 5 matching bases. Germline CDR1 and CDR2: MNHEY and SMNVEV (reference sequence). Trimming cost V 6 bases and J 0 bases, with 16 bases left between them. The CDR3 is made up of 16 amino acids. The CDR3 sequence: CASSPRIQASTDTQYF. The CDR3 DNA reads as TGTGCCAGCAGCCCCCGGATACAGGCTAGCACAGATACGCAGTATTTT.

CDR3 region: CASSISLGNTGELFF. CDR3 in DNA: TGTGCCAGCAGCATTAGCCTCGGGAACACCGGGGAGCTGTTTTTT. The genes are TRBV11-3 and TRBJ2-2; D unresolved. V lost 5 bases and J 1 base, leaving 11 bases between the germline ends. This CDR3 has 15 residues. The germline CDR1 and CDR2 sequences are SGHNT and YENEEA. The full variable domain, in which reference TRBV11-3 and TRBJ2-2 provide the parts outside the CDR3, is EAGVVQSPRYKIIEKKQPVAFWCNPISGHNTLYWYLQNLGQGPELLIRYENEEAVDDSQLPKDRFSAERLKGVDSTLKIQPAELGDSAVYLCASSISLGNTGELFFGEGSRLTVL.

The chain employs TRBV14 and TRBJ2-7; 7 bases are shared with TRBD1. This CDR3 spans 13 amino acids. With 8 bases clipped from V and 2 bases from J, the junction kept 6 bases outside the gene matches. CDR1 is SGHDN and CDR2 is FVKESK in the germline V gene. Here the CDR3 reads CASGNRGTYEQYF. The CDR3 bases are TGTGCCAGCGGAAACAGGGGAACCTACGAGCAGTACTTC. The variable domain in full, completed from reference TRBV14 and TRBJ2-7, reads EAGVTQFPSHSVIEKGQTVTLRCDPISGHDNLYWYRRVMGKEIKFLLHFVKESKQDESGMPNNRFLAERTGGTYSTLKVQPAELEDSGVYFCASGNRGTYEQYFGPGTRLTVT.